A single sample is the source of the 16 T cell receptor beta chains below, sequenced in a study of blood T cell repertoires in COVID-19. The table came from immunoSEQ multiplex PCR; TCRdb's copy has only in-frame clones and leaves some out. This table holds 250,000 to 350,000 clones, around 90% found once. The sample consisted of peripheral blood. Receptor source: a woman in her forties or fifties who had recovered from COVID-19.

The DNA for the CDR3 is TGTGCCAGCAGCCAACTTGGCTTCGGGGGGCTCTCTGGAAACACCATATATTTT. Amino acid sequence: CASSQLGFGGLSGNTIYF. The chain joins TRBV14 to TRBJ1-3; perhaps TRBD1 as D (6 bases). V was pared by 2 bases and J by 0 bases, with 17 bases between. Per germline, CDR1 SGHDN and CDR2 FVKESK. This CDR3 spans 18 amino acids.

The genes are TRBV11-2 and TRBJ2-1, with D tentatively TRBD2 (5 bases). Germline values: CDR1 SGHAT, CDR2 FQNNGV. The V and J ends lost 3 bases and 4 bases respectively, with 7 bases between them. The CDR3 totals 13 residues. The CDR3 spells CASSLEVYNEQFF. The CDR3 DNA sequence: TGTGCCAGCAGCTTGGAGGTGTACAATGAGCAGTTCTTC.

The CDR3 bases are TGTGCCAGCAGCGTACCCAAACAGGGGATGTCCTCTGGGGCCAACGTCCTGACTTTC. Its translation: CASSVPKQGMSSGANVLTF. The V call is TRBV9, the J call TRBJ2-6, with 7 bases aligning to TRBD1. After removal of 1 base from V and 0 bases from J, the junction contained 10 bases not matched to a gene. The CDR3 is made up of 19 amino acids. Germline V gene sequence: CDR1 SGDLS, CDR2 YYNGEE.

This chain connects TRBV15 to TRBJ1-5, with no clear D. The germline CDR1 and CDR2 sequences are LNHNV and YYDKDF (reference sequence). V was trimmed by 0 bases and J by 1 base, leaving 10 bases between them. The CDR3 spans 16 residues. The CDR3 region is CATSRDRSRSNQPQHF. The CDR3 bases are TGTGCCACCAGCAGAGATAGGTCCAGGAGCAATCAGCCCCAGCATTTT.

This chain connects TRBV4-3 to TRBJ1-5; weak D call: TRBD1 (6 bases). The CDR3 totals 15 residues. The V gene's germline CDR1 is LGHNA and CDR2 YSLEER. Trimming left V 0 bases short and J 4 bases short, with 10 bases between. The CDR3 DNA is TGCGCCAGCAGCCAAGATCAGGGGTGGAATCAGCCCCAGCATTTT. This gives the protein CASSQDQGWNQPQHF.

The chain uses TRBV9 and TRBJ2-5, with 11 bases fitting TRBD1. Germline CDR1 is SGDLS and CDR2 is YYNGEE. Trimming cost V 4 bases and J 5 bases; bases outside gene matches: 7. This CDR3 region has 15 residues. Written as DNA, the CDR3 is TGTGCCAGCAGCACGAGGGACAGGGGGTACGAGACCCAGTACTTC. This gives the protein CASSTRDRGYETQYF.

The gene calls are TRBV20-1 and TRBJ1-2; TRBD1 matches at 9 bases. Germline values: CDR1 DFQATT, CDR2 SNEGSKA (reference sequence). V was clipped by 3 bases and J by 11 bases; unmatched bases: 7. The CDR3 loop spans 12 amino acids. CDR3 in DNA: TGCAGTGCTAGTGGTACCGGGACAGGGTACACCTTC. Translation gives CSASGTGTGYTF.

The chain carries TRBV27 and TRBJ2-7, with TRBD2 matching 12 bases. The CDR3 has 20 amino acids. Germline CDR1 MNHEY, CDR2 SMNVEV (reference sequence). V trimming: 4 bases; J trimming: 6 bases; junction bases outside the gene matches: 22. The DNA of the CDR3 is TGTGCCAGCAGTTCGCTACCCGCCTTTCTAGCGGGAGGGCGTCGGGCCGAGCAGTACTTC. As protein: CASSSLPAFLAGGRRAEQYF.

The V gene is TRBV11-2, the J gene TRBJ2-7; D not certain. The CDR3 has 12 residues. V was cut by 4 bases and J by 3 bases, with 7 bases left in between. In germline, CDR1 is SGHAT, CDR2 FQNNGV. As DNA, the CDR3 is TGTGCCAGCAGCTATCTAATCTACGAGCAGTACTTC. This sequence encodes CASSYLIYEQYF.

This clone was recorded only once. The chain links TRBV9 to TRBJ2-3; 12 bases line up with TRBD2. J gave up 5 bases and V 4 bases, and 11 bases lay outside the gene matches. Germline loops: CDR1 SGDLS, CDR2 YYNGEE. The CDR3 has 17 amino acids. This chain's CDR3 is CASSTPPRLAGVDTQYF. In DNA form, the CDR3 reads TGTGCCAGCAGCACCCCGCCCCGACTAGCGGGAGTAGATACGCAGTATTTT.

The chain is built from TRBV12-3 or TRBV12-4 and TRBJ2-5; D unresolved. This CDR3 region has 11 residues. Deletions cut 5 bases from V and 4 bases from J, with 5 bases between. This CDR3 is CASSQVETQYF. The CDR3 DNA reads TGTGCCAGCAGTCAGGTAGAGACCCAGTACTTC.

J is TRBJ2-1 and V is TRBV3-1 (or the pseudogene TRBV3-2); 9 bases line up with TRBD1. Germline V gene sequence: CDR1 LGHDT, CDR2 YNNKEL (reference sequence). The CDR3 extends over 15 amino acids. Trimming at V came to 1 base and at J to 6 bases, leaving 4 bases not matched to a gene. CDR3 amino acids: CASSQVSTGGNEQFF. The CDR3 DNA reads TGTGCCAGCAGCCAAGTCTCGACAGGGGGCAATGAGCAGTTCTTC.

The chain is built from TRBV19 and TRBJ1-6, with D possibly TRBD1 on 6 matching bases. This CDR3 region has 15 residues. Germline assignment: CDR1 LNHDA and CDR2 SQIVND (reference sequence). Trimming shortened V by 7 bases and J by 6 bases, and 16 bases separated the two germline ends. The CDR3, as DNA: TGTGCCAGTAACCTCAGGGGTACGGGTAATTCACCCCTCCACTTT. Encoded protein: CASNLRGTGNSPLHF.

J is TRBJ2-2 and V is TRBV5-1, with a weak D call TRBD2 (6 bases). The V gene's germline CDR1 is SGHRS and CDR2 YFSETQ. This CDR3 has 15 residues. Trimming cost V 0 bases and J 4 bases, with 10 bases left between them. CDR3 residues: CASSLAPGATGELFF. CDR3 DNA sequence: TGCGCCAGCAGCTTGGCTCCGGGAGCCACCGGGGAGCTGTTTTTT.

The chain has TRBV7-2 and TRBJ2-3; 7 bases are a match to TRBD2. The J segment lost 0 bases and the V segment lost 0 bases, leaving 3 bases of the junction unmatched. There are 16 residues in the CDR3. Germline CDR1 reads SGHTA; CDR2 reads FQGNSA. CDR3 protein: CASSLAQRGSTDTQYF. The CDR3, as DNA: TGTGCCAGCAGCTTAGCCCAGCGGGGTAGCACAGATACGCAGTATTTT.

This rearrangement joins TRBV3-1 (or the pseudogene TRBV3-2) to TRBJ2-1; TRBD2 agrees at 16 bases. The CDR3 has 21 amino acids. Per germline, CDR1 LGHDT and CDR2 YNNKEL (reference sequence). Trimming at V came to 3 bases and at J to 1 base, leaving 12 bases not matched to a gene. For the CDR3, the DNA is TGTGCCAGCAGCCAGAATCCCCCGGGACTAGCGGGAGGGCCATCCTACAATGAGCAGTTCTTC. Its protein is CASSQNPPGLAGGPSYNEQFF.